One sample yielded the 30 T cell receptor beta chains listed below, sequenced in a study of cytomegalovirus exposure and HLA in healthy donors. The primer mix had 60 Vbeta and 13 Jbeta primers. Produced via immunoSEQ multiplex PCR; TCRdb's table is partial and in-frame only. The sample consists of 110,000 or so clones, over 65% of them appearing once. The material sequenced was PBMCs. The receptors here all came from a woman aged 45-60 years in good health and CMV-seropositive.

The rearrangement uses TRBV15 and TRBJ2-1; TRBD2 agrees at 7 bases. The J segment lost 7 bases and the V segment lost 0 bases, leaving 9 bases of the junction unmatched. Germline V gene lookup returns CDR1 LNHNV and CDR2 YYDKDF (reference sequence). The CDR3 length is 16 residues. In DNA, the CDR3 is TGTGCCACCAGCAGAGAAGGAAGCCTAGCGGCGAATGAGCAGTTCTTC. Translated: CATSREGSLAANEQFF.

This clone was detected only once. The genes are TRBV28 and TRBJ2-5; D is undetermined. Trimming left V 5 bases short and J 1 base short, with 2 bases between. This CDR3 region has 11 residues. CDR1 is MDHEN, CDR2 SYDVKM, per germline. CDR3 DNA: TGTGCCAGCAGTCGCCAAGAGACCCAGTACTTC. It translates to CASSRQETQYF.

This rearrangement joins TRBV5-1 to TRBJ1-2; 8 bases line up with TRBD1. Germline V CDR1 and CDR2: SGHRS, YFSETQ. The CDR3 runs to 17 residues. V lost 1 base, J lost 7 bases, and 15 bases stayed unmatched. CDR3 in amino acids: CASSLRAGGDLRPGYTF. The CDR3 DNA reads TGCGCCAGCAGCTTGAGGGCAGGGGGCGACCTTCGCCCTGGCTACACCTTC.

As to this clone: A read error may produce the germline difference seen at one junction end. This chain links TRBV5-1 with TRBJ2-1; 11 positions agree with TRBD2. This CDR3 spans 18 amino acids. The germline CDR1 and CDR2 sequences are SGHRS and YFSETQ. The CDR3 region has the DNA TGCGCCAGCAGTTTGGGACTAGCGGTCACGGGGACTTACAATGAGCAGTTCTTC. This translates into CASSLGLAVTGTYNEQFF.

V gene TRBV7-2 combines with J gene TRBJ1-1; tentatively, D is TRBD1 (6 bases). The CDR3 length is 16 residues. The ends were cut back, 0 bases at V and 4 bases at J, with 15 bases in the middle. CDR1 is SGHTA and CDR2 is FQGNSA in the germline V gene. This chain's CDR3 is CASSLAGTGLGTEAFF. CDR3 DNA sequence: TGTGCCAGCAGCTTAGCCGGTACAGGGTTGGGCACTGAAGCTTTCTTT. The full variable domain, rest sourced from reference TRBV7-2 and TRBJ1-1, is GAGVSQSPSNKVTEKGKDVELRCDPISGHTALYWYRQSLGQGLEFLIYFQGNSAPDKSGLPSDRFSAERTGGSVSTLTIQRTQQEDSAVYLCASSLAGTGLGTEAFFGQGTRLTVV.

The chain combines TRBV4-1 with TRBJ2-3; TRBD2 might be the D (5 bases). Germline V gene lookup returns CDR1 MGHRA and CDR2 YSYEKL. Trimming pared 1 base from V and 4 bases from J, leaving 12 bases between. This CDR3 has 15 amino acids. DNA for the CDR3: TGCGCCAGCAGCCAAGGGCTAGCCTATGCAGATACGCAGTATTTT. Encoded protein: CASSQGLAYADTQYF.

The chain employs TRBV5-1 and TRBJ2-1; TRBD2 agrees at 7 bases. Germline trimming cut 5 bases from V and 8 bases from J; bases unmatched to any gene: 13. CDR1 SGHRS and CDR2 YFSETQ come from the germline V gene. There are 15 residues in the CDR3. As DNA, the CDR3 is TGCGCCAGCAGTTTGACGACTAGCAGTCGGGATGAGCAGTTCTTC. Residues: CASSLTTSSRDEQFF.

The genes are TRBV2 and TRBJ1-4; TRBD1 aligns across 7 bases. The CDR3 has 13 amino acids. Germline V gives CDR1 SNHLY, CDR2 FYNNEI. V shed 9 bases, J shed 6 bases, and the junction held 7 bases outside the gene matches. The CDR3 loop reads CARSGTADEKLFF. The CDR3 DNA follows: TGTGCCAGATCCGGGACAGCCGATGAAAAACTGTTTTTT.

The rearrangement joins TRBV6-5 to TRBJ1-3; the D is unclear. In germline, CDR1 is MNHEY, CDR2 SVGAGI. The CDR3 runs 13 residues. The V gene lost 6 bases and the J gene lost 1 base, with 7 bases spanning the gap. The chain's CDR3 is CASRRGSGNTIYF. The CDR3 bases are TGTGCCAGCAGACGAGGGTCTGGAAACACCATATATTTT.

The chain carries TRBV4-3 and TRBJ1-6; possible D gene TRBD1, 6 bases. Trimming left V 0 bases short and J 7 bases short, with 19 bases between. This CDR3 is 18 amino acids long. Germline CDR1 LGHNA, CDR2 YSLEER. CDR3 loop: CASSQEMDSRLGNSPLHF. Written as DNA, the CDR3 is TGCGCCAGCAGCCAAGAAATGGACAGCCGCCTAGGAAATTCACCCCTCCACTTT.

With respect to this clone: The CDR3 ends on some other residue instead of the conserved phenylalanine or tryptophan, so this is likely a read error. The CDR3 nucleotides are TGTGCCAGCAGTTTACAACAGGGAGTTTACACTGAAGCTTTCGTT. Its translation: CASSLQQGVYTEAFV. V and J are TRBV6-1 and TRBJ1-1; a possible D gene is TRBD1 (6 bases). CDR1 is MNHNS and CDR2 is SASEGT in the germline V gene. V was clipped by 5 bases and J by 3 bases, with 16 bases between them. The CDR3 totals 15 residues.

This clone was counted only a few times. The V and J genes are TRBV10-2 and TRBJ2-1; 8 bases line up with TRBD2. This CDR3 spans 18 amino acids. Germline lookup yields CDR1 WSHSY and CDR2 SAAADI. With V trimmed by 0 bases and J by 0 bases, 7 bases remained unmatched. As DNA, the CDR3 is TGCGCCAGCAGTGAGTCGACACGCGGGAGGTCCTCCTACAATGAGCAGTTCTTC. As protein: CASSESTRGRSSYNEQFF.

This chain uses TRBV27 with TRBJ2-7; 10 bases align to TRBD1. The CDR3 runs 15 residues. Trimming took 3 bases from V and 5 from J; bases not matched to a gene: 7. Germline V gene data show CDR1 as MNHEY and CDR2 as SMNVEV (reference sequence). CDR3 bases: TGTGCCAGCAGTTTGGGGACAGGGGTAAGCCACGAGCAGTACTTC. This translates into CASSLGTGVSHEQYF.

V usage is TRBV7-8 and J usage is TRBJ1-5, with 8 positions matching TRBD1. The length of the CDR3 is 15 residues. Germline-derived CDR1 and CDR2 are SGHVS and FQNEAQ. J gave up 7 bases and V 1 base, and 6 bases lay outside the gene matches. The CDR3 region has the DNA TGTGCCAGCAGCTTAGTATCGACAGGGGTCCAGCCCCAGCATTTT. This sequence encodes CASSLVSTGVQPQHF.

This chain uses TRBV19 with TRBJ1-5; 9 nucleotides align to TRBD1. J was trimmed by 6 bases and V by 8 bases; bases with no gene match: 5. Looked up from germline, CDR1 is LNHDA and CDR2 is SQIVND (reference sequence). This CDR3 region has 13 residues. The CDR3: CASGDRESQPQHF. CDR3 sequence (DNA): TGTGCCAGTGGGGACAGGGAGAGTCAGCCCCAGCATTTT.

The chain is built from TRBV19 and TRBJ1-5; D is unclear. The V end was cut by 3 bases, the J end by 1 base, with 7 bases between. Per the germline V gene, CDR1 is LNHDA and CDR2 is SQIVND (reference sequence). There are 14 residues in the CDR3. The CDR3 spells CASSIQSSNQPQHF. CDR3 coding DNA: TGTGCCAGTAGTATCCAGTCGAGCAATCAGCCCCAGCATTTT.

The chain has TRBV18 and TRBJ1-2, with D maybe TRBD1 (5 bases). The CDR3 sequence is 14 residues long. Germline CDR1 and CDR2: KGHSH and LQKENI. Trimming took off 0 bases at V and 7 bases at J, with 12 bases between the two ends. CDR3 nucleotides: TGTGCCAGCTCACCACCTTGGGCAGGGTCTGGCTACACCTTC. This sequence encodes CASSPPWAGSGYTF.

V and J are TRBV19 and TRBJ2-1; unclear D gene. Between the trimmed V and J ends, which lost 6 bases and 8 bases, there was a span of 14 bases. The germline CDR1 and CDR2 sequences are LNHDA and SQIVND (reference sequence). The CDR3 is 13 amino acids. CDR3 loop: CASSTDWIYEQFF. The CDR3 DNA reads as TGTGCCAGTAGCACCGACTGGATCTATGAGCAGTTCTTC.

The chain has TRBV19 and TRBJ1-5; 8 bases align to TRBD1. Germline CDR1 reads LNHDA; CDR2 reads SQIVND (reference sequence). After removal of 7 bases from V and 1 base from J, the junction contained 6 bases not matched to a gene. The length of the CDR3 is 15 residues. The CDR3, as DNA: TGTGCCAGTACTGACAGGGGACTGAGCAATCAGCCCCAGCATTTT. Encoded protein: CASTDRGLSNQPQHF.

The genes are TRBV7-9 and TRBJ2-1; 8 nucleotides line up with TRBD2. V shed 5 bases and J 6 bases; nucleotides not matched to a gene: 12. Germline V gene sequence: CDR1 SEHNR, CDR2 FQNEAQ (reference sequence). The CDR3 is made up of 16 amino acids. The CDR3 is CASSPLLGTRFNEQFF. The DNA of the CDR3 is TGTGCCAGCAGCCCACTCTTGGGGACTAGGTTCAATGAGCAGTTCTTC.

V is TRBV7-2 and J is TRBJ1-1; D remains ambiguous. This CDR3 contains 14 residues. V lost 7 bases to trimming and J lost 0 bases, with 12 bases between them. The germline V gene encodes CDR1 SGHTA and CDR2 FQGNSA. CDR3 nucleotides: TGTGCCAGCACCACAAGTGTTTTGAACACTGAAGCTTTCTTT. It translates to CASTTSVLNTEAFF.

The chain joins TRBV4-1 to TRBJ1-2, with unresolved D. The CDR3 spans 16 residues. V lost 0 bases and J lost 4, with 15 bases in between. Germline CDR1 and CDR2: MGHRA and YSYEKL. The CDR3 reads CASSQDRKMTGYGYTF. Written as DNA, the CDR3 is TGCGCCAGCAGCCAAGATCGAAAGATGACGGGCTATGGCTACACCTTC.

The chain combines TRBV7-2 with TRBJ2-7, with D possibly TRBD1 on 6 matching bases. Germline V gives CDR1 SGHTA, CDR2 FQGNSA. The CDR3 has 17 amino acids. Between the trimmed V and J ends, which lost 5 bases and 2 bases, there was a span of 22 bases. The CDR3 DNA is TGTGCCAGCAGCCGAATAAACAGGGAATGGGTCCCCTACGAGCAGTACTTC. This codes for CASSRINREWVPYEQYF.

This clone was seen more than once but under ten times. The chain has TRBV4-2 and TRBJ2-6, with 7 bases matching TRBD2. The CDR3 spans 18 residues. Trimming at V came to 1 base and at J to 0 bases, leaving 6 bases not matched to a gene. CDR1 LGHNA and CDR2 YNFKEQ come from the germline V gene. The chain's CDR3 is CASSQGSGGSSGANVLTF. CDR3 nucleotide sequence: TGTGCCAGCAGCCAAGGCTCCGGGGGGAGCTCTGGGGCCAACGTCCTGACTTTC.

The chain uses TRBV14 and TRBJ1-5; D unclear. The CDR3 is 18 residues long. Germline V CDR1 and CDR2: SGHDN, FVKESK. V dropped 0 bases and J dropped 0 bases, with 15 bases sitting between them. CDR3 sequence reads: CASSQDTQRVISNQPQHF. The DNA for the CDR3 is TGTGCCAGCAGCCAAGATACACAGCGGGTCATTAGCAATCAGCCCCAGCATTTT.

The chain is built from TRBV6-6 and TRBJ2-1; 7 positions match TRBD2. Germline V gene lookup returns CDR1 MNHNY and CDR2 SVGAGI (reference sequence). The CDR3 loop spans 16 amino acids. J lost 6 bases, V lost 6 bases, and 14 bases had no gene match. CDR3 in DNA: TGTGCCAGCAGCTGGGCGTTGGCGGGAGTCGGCAATGAGCAGTTCTTC. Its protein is CASSWALAGVGNEQFF.

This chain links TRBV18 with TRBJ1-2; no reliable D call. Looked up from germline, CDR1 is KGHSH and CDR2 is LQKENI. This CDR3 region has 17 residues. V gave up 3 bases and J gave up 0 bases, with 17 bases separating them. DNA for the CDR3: TGTGCCAGCTCACCGTCGAACTATGTCAGATCTAACTATGGCTACACCTTC. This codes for CASSPSNYVRSNYGYTF. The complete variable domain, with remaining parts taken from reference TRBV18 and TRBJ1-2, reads NAGVMQNPRHLVRRRGQEARLRCSPMKGHSHVYWYRQLPEEGLKFMVYLQKENIIDESGMPKERFSAEFPKEGPSILRIQQVVRGDSAAYFCASSPSNYVRSNYGYTFGSGTRLTVV.

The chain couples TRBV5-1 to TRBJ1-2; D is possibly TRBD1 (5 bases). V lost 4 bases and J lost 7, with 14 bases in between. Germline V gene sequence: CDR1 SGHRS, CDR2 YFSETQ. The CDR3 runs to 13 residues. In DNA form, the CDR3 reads TGCGCCAGCAGCGCCGGGGGGTTTTCTGGCTACACCTTC. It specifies CASSAGGFSGYTF.

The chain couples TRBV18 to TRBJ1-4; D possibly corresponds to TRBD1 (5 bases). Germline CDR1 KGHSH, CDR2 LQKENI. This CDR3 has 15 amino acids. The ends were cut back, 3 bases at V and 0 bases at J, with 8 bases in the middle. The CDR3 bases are TGTGCCAGCTCACCCGGGGGGACAACTAATGAAAAACTGTTTTTT. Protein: CASSPGGTTNEKLFF.

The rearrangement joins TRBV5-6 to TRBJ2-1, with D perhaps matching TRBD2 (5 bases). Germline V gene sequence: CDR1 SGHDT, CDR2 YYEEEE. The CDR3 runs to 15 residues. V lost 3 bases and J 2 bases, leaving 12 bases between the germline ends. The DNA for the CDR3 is TGTGCCAGCAGCTCAACTAGTTTTGCCTACAATGAGCAGTTCTTC. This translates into CASSSTSFAYNEQFF.